This T cell receptor beta chain appears in the sequencing data of a study of T cell clonality in common variable immunodeficiency. Equal genomic DNA amounts from CVID and control samples were sequenced. Data came from immunoSEQ multiplex PCR; TCRdb stores just in-frame clones and leaves some out. This set yields about 39,000 clones and no singletons; the top ten hold 2.5% to 3.5%. This clone was seen repeatedly, ten times or more. The read stops 3 residues short of the end of the CDR3; the missing end is completed from the germline J gene. Germline CDR1 reads SNHLY; CDR2 reads FYNNEI. The CDR3 loop spans 14 amino acids. Trimming at V came to 7 bases and at J to 2 bases, leaving 7 bases not matched to a gene.

Sequenced: peripheral blood mononuclear cells. This clonotype was obtained from a person aged 18 to 70 in good health. The chain joins TRBV2 to TRBJ2-5, with 7 bases identical to TRBD2. The CDR3 spells CASNGPSGQETQYF. The DNA read from the CDR3 is TGTGCCAGCAACGGGCCTAGCGGACAAGAGACC. Combining the CDR3 with reference TRBV2 and TRBJ2-5 gives the whole variable domain EPEVTQTPSHQVTQMGQEVILRCVPISNHLYFYWYRQILGQKVEFLVSFYNNEISEKSEIFDDQFSVERPDGSNFTLKIRSTKLEDSAMYFCASNGPSGQETQYFGPGTRLLVL.